Detailed here is one T cell receptor beta chain. This specimen belongs to a study of blood T cell repertoires in COVID-19. Study details: Spain, Italy and the United States supplied samples that represented acute and convalescent COVID-19.

TCRdb's table, derived via immunoSEQ multiplex PCR, lists solely in-frame clones and lacks some. In the table there are about 200,000 clones, roughly 90% of which are singletons. From germline, CDR1 is LNHDA and CDR2 SQIVND (reference sequence). Losses at the gene ends were 2 bases for V and 0 bases for J; bases not matched to a gene: 10. CDR3 size: 18 residues. The chain uses TRBV19 and TRBJ2-1; 7 bases agree with TRBD1. The sequenced sample was peripheral blood. The sequence derives from a man over 45 with COVID-19, enrolled during active disease. The CDR3 DNA reads TGTGCCAGTAGTATATCTCGGGTCGCAGGGGGCTCCTACAATGAGCAGTTCTTC. Its translation is CASSISRVAGGSYNEQFF.